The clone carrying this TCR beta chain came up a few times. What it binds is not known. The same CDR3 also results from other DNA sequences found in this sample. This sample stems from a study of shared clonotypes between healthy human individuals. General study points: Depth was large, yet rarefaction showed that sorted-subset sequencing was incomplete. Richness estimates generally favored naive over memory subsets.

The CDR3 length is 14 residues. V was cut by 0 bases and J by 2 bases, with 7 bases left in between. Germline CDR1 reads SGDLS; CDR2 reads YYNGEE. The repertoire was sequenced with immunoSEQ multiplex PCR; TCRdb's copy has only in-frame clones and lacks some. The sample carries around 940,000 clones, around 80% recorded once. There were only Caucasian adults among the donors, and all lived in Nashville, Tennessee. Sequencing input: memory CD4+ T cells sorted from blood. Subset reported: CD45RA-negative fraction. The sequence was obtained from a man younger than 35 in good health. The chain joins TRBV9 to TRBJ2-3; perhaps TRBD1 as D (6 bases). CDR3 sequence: CASSVGGPTDTQYF. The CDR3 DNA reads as TGTGCCAGCAGCGTAGGGGGGCCCACAGATACGCAGTATTTT.